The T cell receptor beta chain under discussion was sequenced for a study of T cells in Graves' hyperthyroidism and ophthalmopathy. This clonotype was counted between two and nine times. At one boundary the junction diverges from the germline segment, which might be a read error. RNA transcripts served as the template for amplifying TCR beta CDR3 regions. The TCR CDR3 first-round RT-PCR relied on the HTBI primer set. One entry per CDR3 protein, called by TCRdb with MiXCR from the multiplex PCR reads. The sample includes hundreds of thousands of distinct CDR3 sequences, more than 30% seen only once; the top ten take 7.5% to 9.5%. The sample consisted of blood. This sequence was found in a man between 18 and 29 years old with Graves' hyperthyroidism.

CDR3: CASGLTGSENTIYF. The CDR3 nucleotides are TGTGCTAGTGGTTTGACGGGATCTGAAAACACCATATATTTT. The chain uses TRBV12-5 and TRBJ1-3; D is ambiguous. This CDR3 has 14 amino acids. The V gene's germline CDR1 is LGHNT and CDR2 FRNRAP.